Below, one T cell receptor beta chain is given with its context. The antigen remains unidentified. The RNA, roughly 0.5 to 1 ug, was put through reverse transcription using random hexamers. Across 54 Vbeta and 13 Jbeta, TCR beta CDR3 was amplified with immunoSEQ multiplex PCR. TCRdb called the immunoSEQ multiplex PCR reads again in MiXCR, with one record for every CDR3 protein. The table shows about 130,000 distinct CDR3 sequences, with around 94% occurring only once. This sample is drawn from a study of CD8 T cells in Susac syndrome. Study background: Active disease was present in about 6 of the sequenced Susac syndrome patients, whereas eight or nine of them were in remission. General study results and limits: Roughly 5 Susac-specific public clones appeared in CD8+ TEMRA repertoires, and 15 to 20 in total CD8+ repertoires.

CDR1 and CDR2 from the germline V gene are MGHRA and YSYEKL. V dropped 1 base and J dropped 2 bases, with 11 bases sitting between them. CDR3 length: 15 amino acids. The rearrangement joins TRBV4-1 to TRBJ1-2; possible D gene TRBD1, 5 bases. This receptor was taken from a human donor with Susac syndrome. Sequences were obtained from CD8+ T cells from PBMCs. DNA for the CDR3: TGCGCCAGCAGCCAAGGGGGCGGGGTCAACTATGGCTACACCTTC. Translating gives CASSQGGGVNYGYTF.